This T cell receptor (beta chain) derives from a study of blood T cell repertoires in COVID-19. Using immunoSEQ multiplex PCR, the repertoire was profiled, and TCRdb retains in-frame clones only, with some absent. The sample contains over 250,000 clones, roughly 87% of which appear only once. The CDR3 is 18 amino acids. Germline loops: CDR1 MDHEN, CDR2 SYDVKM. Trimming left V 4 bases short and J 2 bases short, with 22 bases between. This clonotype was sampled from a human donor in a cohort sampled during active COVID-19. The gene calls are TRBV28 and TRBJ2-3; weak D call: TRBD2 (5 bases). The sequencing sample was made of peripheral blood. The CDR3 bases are TGTGCCAGCAGTTCCCCCGGTACTACCGGAGGCCCCACAGATACGCAGTATTTT. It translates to CASSSPGTTGGPTDTQYF.